This T cell receptor (beta chain) is from a study of shared clonotypes between healthy human individuals. General study points: Roughly 4.7% was the fraction of naive CD4 clonotypes found shared across a few donors. It was expected that sequencing depth would affect clonotype sharing among donors. Non-shared clonotypes displayed generation probabilities falling below those of clonotypes present in all four donors.

Germline assignment: CDR1 SGHRS and CDR2 YFSETQ. The CDR3 totals 15 residues. V was shortened by 1 base and J by 4 bases, with 13 bases between the two germline ends. Only in-frame clones appear in the TCRdb table, and some are missing; sequencing was by immunoSEQ multiplex PCR. The table includes approximately 1,500,000 clones, 96% detected once. As regards this clone: Its antigen remains unidentified.

The gene calls are TRBV5-1 and TRBJ2-3; a weak D match, TRBD1 (6 bases). The sequence was collected from a man aged 25 to 40 in good health. Sample: naive CD4+ T cells sorted from blood. Subset of the sample: CD45RA+ positively selected. The CDR3 loop is CASSLSQGMADTQYF. As DNA, the CDR3 is TGCGCCAGCAGCTTGAGCCAGGGGATGGCAGATACGCAGTATTTT.